This T cell receptor (beta chain) was identified in a study of OX40 agonist ivuxolimab in advanced cancers. The table came from immunoSEQ multiplex PCR; TCRdb's copy has only in-frame clones and leaves some out. The table records tens of thousands of clones, 85% of them present only once. The study, taken as a whole, reports: Also present in some nonresponders was a low level of normalized T-cell clonal expansion. Clonal expansion in partial responders at 0.1-3.0 mg/kg ranked among the lowest. There were, on average, more expanded clones in CD8+ T cells than in CD4+.

Patients who had autoimmune disease history or got systemic immunosuppression were left out. Looked up from germline, CDR1 is SGHTS and CDR2 is YDEGEE. CDR3 length: 14 amino acids. The count of this clone is one. Its antigen remains unidentified. The genes are TRBV5-8 and TRBJ2-5, with unresolved D. The better agreement between TRBJ2-7 and the DNA end casts doubt on the J call. This specimen consisted of CD4+ or CD8+ T cells sorted from blood, obtained in a trial of the OX40 agonist ivuxolimab. The receptor was derived from an adult with an advanced solid tumor such as melanoma, head and neck, liver or kidney cancer. The CDR3 DNA is TGTGCCAGCAGCTTCAGGTGGGGCTCCTACGAGCAGTACTTC. This sequence encodes CASSFRWGSYEQYF.